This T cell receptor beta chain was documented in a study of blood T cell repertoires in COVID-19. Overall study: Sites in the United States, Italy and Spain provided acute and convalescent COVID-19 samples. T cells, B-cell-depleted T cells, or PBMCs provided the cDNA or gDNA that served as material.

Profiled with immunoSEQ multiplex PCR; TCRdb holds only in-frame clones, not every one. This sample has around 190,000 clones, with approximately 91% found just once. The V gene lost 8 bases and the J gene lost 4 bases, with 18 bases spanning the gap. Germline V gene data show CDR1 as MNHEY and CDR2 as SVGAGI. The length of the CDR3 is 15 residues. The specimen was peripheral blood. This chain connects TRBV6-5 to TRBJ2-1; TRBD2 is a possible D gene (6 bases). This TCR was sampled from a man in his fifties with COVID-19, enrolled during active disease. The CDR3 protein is CASGSGTGPYNEQFF. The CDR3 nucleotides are TGTGCCAGCGGCTCCGGGACTGGGCCTTACAATGAGCAGTTCTTC.